This T cell receptor beta chain was identified in a study of T cell responses to AZD1222 COVID-19 vaccine (dated by TCRdb to the early 2020s). Looking at the study overall: Because spike-specific TCR depth and breadth did not differ between the two schedules, AZD1222 recipients who got a second dose at roughly 4 weeks were pooled with those who got a second dose at roughly 12 weeks. Enrollment into the trials was organized by age into subgroups of 18-55, 56-69 and 70-plus years, and those subgroups contained roughly 160, 29 and 62 TCR-sequenced participants, respectively. TCR sequencing was performed for roughly 240 trial participants, of whom some 200 were given two doses of AZD1222 and around 25 were given two doses of MenACWY control vaccine. On the study overall, not on this receptor specifically: Because no day 14 peak-response samples were available, repertoires were characterized only after the peak T cell response. Only six or seven AZD1222 recipients were SARS-CoV-2 seropositive at baseline, limiting conclusions about previously exposed vaccinees. In the small 56-69-year group, the increase in depth fell short of significance, most likely because of low power. Nearly half of unique spike-specific TCRs reportedly recognized epitopes outside regions mutated in the B.1.351 and B.1.1.7 variants. Participants were mostly white British, with more females than males. The authors suggested clonal diversity may have been underestimated. A significant rise in spike-specific TCR breadth and depth was observed after two AZD1222 doses relative to day 0 and relative to MenACWY recipients. The whole spike protein was spanned by vaccine-associated CD4 TCRs, and dominant responses were seen in regions 160-218 and 743-854.

Per the publication, the time point label means: baseline before first vaccination. The vaccinee samples were drawn from two UK trials, COV001 and COV002, one of which was a single-blind randomized controlled phase 2/3 trial testing AZD1222 (ChAdOx1 nCoV-19) in healthy adults. For TCRbeta chain sequencing, PBMC samples from trial participants were taken at day 0 and at day 28 after the second dose. The CDR3 regions of human TCRbeta chains were subjected to immunosequencing. The original pipeline was this. TCRs in the repertoires were matched against a reference library of SARS-CoV-2-specific TCRs that had been generated with the MIRA antigen-specificity platform. Breadth was defined as the fraction of unique TCRs that were SARS-CoV-2-associated. Depth was defined as the fraction of total T cells that were SARS-CoV-2-associated. Using the MIRA data, each spike-specific TCR was mapped to the spike region that the TCR reacts to and placed in a CD4 or CD8 class. Log10-transformed breadth and depth values were compared by one-way ANOVA with Sidak's multiple comparisons tests. Entries here come from immuneACCESS through TCRdb and include only in-frame sequences with V and J called. Some clones fail to appear in such tables; in the studies checked, an unresolved V gene covers under half of the shortfall, and the cause of the remainder is unknown. D and trimming come from the DNA, and the V and J calls and clone size come from that table. The sample yields approximately 94,000 clones; 88% were counted once. The ten largest account for about 1.7% of the sample.

In regard to this clone: Its binding antigen is unknown. Per-base qualities were not stored, and no clone one base away is much larger.

The sequencing here drew on peripheral blood, taken on day 0 of AZD1222 vaccination. This clonotype was obtained from an adult in good health.

The sequenced DNA is TGTGCCAGCAGTTTTAGCGGGAGAAGGGAGACCCAGTACTTC. Its translation is CASSFSGRRETQYF. The chain uses TRBV7-2 and TRBJ2-5, with 9 junctional bases fitting TRBD2. From a lookup of the germline V gene, CDR1 and CDR2 are SGHTA and FQGNSA. Spanning cysteine to phenylalanine, the CDR3 consists of 14 amino acids. The only DNA kept is the CDR3, 42 bases in frame from the first base. The germline V and J ends show losses of 6 bases and 5 bases respectively, and no gene match explains 7 bases of the junction.